This T cell receptor (beta chain) was recovered during a study of blood T cell repertoires in COVID-19. Study-wide background: COVID-19 samples, acute and convalescent, were from the United States, Italy and Spain. PBMCs, B-cell-depleted T cells, or T cells provided the cDNA or gDNA that made up the material.

The CDR3 is made up of 18 amino acids. Germline V gene sequence: CDR1 KGHSH, CDR2 LQKENI. Trimming took 4 bases from V and 1 from J, leaving 23 bases between them. In the original processing: For nucleated cells, counts were estimated from reference gene primer amplification. Here immunoSEQ multiplex PCR was the method, and the copy in TCRdb shows in-frame clones only, minus some. That table furnishes V, J and clone size, whereas the DNA furnished D and trimming. The top ten hold 4.8% of the sample, which has more than 35,000 clones, 90% seen once. The chain combines TRBV18 with TRBJ2-7; D possibly corresponds to TRBD2 (5 bases). This receptor was obtained from a human donor in a cohort sampled during active COVID-19. Sequencing was carried out using peripheral blood. For the CDR3, the DNA is TGTGCCAGCTCACTGATGGGTCAGAGCGGAACTCAATCCTACGAGCAGTACTTC. It yields the protein CASSLMGQSGTQSYEQYF.